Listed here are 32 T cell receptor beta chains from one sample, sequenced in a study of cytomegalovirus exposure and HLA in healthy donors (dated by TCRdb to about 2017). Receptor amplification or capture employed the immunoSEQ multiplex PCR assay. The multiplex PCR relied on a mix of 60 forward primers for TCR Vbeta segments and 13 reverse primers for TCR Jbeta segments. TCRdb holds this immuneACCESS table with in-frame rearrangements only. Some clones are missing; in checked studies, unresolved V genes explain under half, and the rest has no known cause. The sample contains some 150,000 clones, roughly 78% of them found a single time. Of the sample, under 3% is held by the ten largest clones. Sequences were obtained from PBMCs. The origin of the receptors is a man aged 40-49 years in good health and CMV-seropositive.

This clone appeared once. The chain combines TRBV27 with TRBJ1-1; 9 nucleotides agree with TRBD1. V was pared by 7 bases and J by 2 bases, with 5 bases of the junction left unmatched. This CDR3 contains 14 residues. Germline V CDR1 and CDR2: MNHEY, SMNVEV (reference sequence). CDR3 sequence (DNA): TGTGCCAGCATAGGGACAGGGCTCAACACTGAAGCTTTCTTT. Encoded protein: CASIGTGLNTEAFF.

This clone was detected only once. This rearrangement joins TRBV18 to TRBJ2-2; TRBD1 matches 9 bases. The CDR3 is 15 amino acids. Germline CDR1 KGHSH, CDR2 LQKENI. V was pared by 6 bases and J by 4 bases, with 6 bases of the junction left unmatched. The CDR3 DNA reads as TGTGCCAGCTCGGGGGACAGGGTTCGCACCGGGGAGCTGTTTTTT. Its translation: CASSGDRVRTGELFF. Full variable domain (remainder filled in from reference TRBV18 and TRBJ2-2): NAGVMQNPRHLVRRRGQEARLRCSPMKGHSHVYWYRQLPEEGLKFMVYLQKENIIDESGMPKERFSAEFPKEGPSILRIQQVVRGDSAAYFCASSGDRVRTGELFFGEGSRLTVL.

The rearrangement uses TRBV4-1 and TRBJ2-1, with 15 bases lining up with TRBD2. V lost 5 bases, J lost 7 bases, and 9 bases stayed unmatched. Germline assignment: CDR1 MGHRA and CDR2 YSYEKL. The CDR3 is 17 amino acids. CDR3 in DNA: TGCGCCAGCAGCGCCCGACGGACTAGCGGGAGGGCTAATGAGCAGTTCTTC. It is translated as CASSARRTSGRANEQFF.

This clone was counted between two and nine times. This CDR3 reads CASSFTSGTDTQYF. Here the CDR3 DNA reads TGTGCCAGCAGCTTCACTAGCGGGACAGATACGCAGTATTTT. The V call is TRBV11-2, the J call TRBJ2-3; the match to TRBD2 covers 9 bases. Trimming cost V 3 bases and J 3 bases; bases outside gene matches: 1. This CDR3 is built from 14 residues. From germline, CDR1 is SGHAT and CDR2 FQNNGV.

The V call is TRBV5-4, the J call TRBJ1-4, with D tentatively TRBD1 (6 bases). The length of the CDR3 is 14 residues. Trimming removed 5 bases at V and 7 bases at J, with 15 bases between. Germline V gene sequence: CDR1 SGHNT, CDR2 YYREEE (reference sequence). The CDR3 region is CASSSDRSGEKLFF. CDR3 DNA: TGTGCCAGCAGTTCAGACAGGTCCGGTGAAAAACTGTTTTTT.

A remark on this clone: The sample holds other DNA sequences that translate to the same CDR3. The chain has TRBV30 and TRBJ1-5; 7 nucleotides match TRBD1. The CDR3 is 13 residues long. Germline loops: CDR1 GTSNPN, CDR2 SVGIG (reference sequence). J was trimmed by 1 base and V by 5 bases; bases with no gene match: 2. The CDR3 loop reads CAWGRGSNQPQHF. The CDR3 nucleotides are TGTGCCTGGGGCAGGGGGAGCAATCAGCCCCAGCATTTT.

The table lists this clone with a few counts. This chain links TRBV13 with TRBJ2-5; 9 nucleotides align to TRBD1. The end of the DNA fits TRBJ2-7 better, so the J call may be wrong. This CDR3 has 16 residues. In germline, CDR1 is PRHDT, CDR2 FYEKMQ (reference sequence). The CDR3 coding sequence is TGTGCCAGCACGGAGACCGGGACAGGGAGGTCCTACGAGCAGTACTTC. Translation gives CASTETGTGRSYEQYF.

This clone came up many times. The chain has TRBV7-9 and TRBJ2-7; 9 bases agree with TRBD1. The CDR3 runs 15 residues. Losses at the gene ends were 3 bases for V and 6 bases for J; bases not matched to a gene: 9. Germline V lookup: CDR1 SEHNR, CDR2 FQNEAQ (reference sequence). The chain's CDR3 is CASSFRGTGWAEQYF. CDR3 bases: TGTGCCAGCAGCTTCCGAGGGACAGGGTGGGCCGAGCAGTACTTC.

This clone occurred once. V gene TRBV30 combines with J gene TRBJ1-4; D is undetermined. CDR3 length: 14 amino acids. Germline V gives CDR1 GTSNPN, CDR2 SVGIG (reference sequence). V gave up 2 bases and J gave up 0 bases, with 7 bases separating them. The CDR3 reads CAWSPVATNEKLFF. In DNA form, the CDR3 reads TGTGCCTGGAGTCCAGTTGCAACTAATGAAAAACTGTTTTTT. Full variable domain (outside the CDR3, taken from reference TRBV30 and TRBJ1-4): SQTIHQWPATLVQPVGSPLSLECTVEGTSNPNLYWYRQAAGRGLQLLFYSVGIGQISSEVPQNLSASRPQDRQFILSSKKLLLSDSGFYLCAWSPVATNEKLFFGSGTQLSVL.

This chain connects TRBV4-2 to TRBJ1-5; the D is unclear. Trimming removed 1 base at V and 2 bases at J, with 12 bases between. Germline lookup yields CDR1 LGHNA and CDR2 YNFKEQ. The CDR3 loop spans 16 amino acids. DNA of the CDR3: TGTGCCAGCAGCCAAGTTTACCTATGTGGCAATCAGCCCCAGCATTTT. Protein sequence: CASSQVYLCGNQPQHF.

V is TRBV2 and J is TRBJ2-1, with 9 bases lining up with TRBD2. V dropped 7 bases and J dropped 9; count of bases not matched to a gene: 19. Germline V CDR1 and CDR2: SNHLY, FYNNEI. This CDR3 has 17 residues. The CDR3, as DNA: TGTGCCAGCATTATATCGTCTTCCGCGGGAGGGCCTGGTGAGCAGTTCTTC. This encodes CASIISSSAGGPGEQFF.

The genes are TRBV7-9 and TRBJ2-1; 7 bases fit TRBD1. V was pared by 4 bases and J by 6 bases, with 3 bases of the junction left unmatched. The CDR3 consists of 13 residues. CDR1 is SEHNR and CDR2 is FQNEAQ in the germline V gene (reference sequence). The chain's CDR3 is CASSWTGVNEQFF. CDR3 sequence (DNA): TGTGCCAGCAGCTGGACAGGAGTCAATGAGCAGTTCTTC.

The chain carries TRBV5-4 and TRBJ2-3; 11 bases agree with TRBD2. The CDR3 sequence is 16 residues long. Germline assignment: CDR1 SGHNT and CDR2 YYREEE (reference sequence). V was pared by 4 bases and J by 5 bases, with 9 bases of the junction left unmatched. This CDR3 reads CASSPKLAGEIDTQYF. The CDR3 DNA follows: TGTGCCAGCAGCCCTAAACTAGCGGGAGAAATAGATACGCAGTATTTT.

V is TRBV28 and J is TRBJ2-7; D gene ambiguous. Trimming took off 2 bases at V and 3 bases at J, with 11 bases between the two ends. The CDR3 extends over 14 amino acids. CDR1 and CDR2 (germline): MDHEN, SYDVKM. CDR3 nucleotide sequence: TGTGCCAGCAGTTTAGTTCTCCACATCTACGAGCAGTACTTC. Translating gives CASSLVLHIYEQYF.

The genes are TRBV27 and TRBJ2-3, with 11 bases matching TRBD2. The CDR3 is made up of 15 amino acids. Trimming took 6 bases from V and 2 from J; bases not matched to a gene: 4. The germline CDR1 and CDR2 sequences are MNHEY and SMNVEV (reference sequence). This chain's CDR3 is CASSLTSGITDTQYF. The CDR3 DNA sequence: TGTGCCAGCAGCCTGACTAGCGGGATCACAGATACGCAGTATTTT.

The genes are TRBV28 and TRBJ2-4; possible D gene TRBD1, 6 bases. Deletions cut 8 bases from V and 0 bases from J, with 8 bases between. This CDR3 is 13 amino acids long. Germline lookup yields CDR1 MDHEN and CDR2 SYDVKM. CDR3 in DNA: TGTGCCAGCTTGGACAGAGCCAAAAACATTCAGTACTTC. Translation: CASLDRAKNIQYF.

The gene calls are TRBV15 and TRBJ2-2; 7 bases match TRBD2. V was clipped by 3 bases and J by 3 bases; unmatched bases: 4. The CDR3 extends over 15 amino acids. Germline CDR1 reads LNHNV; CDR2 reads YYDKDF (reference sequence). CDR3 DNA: TGTGCCACCAGCAGGCGGCGGGAGTACACCGGGGAGCTGTTTTTT. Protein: CATSRRREYTGELFF.

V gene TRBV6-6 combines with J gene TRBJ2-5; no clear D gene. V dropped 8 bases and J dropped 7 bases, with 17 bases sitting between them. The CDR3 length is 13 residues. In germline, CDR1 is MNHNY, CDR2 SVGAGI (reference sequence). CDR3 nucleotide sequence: TGTGCCAGCCAACCCGTACGGGTAGGGACCCAGTACTTC. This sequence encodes CASQPVRVGTQYF.

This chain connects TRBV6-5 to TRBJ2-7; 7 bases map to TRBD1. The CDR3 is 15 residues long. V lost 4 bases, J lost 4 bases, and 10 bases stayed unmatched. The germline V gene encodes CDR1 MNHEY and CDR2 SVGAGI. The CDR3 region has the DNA TGTGCCAGCAGTTCAGGGGGAATGAGTCCATACGAGCAGTACTTC. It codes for CASSSGGMSPYEQYF.

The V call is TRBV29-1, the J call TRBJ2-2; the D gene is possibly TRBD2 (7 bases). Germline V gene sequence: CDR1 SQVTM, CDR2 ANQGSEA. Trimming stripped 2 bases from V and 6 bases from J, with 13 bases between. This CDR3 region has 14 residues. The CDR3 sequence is CSVERGEGAGELFF. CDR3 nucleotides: TGCAGCGTTGAACGCGGGGAGGGGGCCGGGGAGCTGTTTTTT.

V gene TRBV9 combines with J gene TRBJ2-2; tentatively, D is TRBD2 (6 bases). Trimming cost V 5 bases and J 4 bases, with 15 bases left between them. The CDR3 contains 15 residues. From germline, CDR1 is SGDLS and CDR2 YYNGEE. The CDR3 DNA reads TGTGCCAGCAGGTGGGGGGAAGAGCGCACCGGGGAGCTGTTTTTT. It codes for CASRWGEERTGELFF.

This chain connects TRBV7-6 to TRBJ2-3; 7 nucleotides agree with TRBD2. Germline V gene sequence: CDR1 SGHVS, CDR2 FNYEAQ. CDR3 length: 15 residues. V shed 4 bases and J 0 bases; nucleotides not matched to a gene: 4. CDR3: CASSSIAGSTDTQYF. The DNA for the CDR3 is TGTGCCAGCAGCTCTATAGCGGGCAGCACAGATACGCAGTATTTT.

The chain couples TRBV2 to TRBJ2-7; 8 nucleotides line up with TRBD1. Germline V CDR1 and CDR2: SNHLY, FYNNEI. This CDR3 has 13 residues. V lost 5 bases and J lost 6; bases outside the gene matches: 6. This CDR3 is CASSLGQEGEQYF. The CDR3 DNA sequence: TGTGCCAGCAGTTTGGGACAGGAGGGCGAGCAGTACTTC.

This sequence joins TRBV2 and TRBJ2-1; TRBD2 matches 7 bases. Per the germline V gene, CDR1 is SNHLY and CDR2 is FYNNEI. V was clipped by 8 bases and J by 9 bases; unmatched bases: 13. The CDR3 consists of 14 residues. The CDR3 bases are TGTGCCAGCTCAAGCACTCGGGGCGGGGGTGAGCAGTTCTTC. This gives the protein CASSSTRGGGEQFF.

CDR3: CASSFLGREGLVNNEQFF. The CDR3 DNA sequence: TGTGCCAGCAGTTTCTTGGGGAGGGAGGGCCTCGTAAACAATGAGCAGTTCTTC. J is TRBJ2-1 and V is TRBV27, with 7 bases matching TRBD2. J gave up 5 bases and V 3 bases, and 16 bases lay outside the gene matches. This CDR3 contains 18 residues. CDR1 is MNHEY, CDR2 SMNVEV, per germline (reference sequence).

CDR3 nucleotides: TGTGCCAGCAGTGATACGGTGCGTTCCCCAAACCGGAACACCGGGGAGCTGTTTTTT. Translating it yields CASSDTVRSPNRNTGELFF. The gene calls are TRBV2 and TRBJ2-2; D uncertain. V shed 3 bases and J shed 1 base, with 21 bases lying between them. CDR3 length: 19 residues. Looked up from germline, CDR1 is SNHLY and CDR2 is FYNNEI.

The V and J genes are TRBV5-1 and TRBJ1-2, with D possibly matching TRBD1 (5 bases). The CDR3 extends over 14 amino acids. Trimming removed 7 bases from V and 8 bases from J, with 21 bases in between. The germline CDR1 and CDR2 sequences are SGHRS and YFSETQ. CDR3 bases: TGCGCCAGCCTGGGGGACGGGAGCTATGGAGGCTACACCTTC. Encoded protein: CASLGDGSYGGYTF.

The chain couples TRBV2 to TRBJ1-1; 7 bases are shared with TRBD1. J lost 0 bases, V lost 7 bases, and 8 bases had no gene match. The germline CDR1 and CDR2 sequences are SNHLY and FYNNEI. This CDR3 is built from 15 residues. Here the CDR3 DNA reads TGTGCCAGCAACGGCAGGGGGGCCATGAACACTGAAGCTTTCTTT. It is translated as CASNGRGAMNTEAFF.

CDR3 bases: TGTGCCAGCAGCCCCACGGGACAGGCGACGGAGCAGTTCTTC. It codes for CASSPTGQATEQFF. The J gene is TRBJ2-1, the V gene TRBV5-5; 8 nucleotides align to TRBD1. Germline V gene sequence: CDR1 SGHKS, CDR2 YYEKEE (reference sequence). The CDR3 sequence is 14 residues long. V shed 4 bases and J 10 bases; nucleotides not matched to a gene: 10. The variable domain in full, completed from reference TRBV5-5 and TRBJ2-1, reads DAGVTQSPTHLIKTRGQQVTLRCSPISGHKSVSWYQQVLGQGPQFIFQYYEKEERGRGNFPDRFSARQFPNYSSELNVNALLLGDSALYLCASSPTGQATEQFFGPGTRLTVL.

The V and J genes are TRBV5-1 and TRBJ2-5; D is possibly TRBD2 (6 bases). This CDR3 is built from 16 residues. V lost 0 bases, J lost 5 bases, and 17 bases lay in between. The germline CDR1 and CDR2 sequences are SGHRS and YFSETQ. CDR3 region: CASSLEGRGLTETQYF. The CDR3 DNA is TGCGCCAGCAGCTTGGAAGGGCGGGGTCTAACCGAGACCCAGTACTTC. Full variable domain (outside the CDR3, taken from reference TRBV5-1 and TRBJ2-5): KAGVTQTPRYLIKTRGQQVTLSCSPISGHRSVSWYQQTPGQGLQFLFEYFSETQRNKGNFPGRFSGRQFSNSRSEMNVSTLELGDSALYLCASSLEGRGLTETQYFGPGTRLLVL.

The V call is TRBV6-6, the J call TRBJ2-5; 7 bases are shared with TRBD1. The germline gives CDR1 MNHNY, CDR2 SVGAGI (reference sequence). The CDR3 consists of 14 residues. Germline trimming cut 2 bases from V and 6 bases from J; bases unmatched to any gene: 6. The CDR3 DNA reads TGTGCCAGCAGTTACACCCTCAGGGGGAAGACCCAGTACTTC. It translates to CASSYTLRGKTQYF.

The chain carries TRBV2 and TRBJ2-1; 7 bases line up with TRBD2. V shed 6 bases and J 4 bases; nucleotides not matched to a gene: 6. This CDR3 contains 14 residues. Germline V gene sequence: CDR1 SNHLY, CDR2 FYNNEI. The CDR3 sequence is CASRFLAEYNEQFF. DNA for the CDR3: TGTGCCAGCAGGTTCCTAGCGGAGTACAATGAGCAGTTCTTC.